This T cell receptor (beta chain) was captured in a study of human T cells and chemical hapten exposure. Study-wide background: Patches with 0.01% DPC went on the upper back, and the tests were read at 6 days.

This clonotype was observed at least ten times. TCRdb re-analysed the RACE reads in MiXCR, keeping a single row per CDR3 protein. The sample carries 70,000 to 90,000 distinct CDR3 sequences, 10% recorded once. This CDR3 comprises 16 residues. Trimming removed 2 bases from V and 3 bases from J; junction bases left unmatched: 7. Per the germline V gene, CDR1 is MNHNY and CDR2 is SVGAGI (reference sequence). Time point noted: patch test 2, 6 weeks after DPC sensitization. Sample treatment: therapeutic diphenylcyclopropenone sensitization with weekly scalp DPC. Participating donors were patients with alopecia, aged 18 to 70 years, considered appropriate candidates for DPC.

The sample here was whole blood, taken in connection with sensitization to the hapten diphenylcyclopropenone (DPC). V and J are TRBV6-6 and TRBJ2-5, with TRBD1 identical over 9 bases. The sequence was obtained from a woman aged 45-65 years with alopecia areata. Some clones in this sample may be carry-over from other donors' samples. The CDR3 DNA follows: TGTGCCAGCAGTTACCCATTAAGGACAGGGGAAGAGACCCAGTACTTC. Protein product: CASSYPLRTGEETQYF.